The source of this TCR beta chain is a study of monozygotic twins with inflammatory bowel disease. General study findings and limits: Healthy co-twins, by inverse Simpson, had higher TCRbeta diversity than their siblings with IBD. Any single strong signal or clonotype tied to IBD lacked support.

Per sample, reverse transcription was split into eight reactions. A 6-nucleotide sample barcode was carried by the UMIs, which template switching added. From the 5' RACE reads, TCRdb lists one entry per CDR3 protein and no DNA. This sample contains about 350,000 distinct CDR3 sequences. The CDR3 runs 12 residues. Regarding this clonotype: Its antigen is undetermined.

The V and J genes are TRBV12-3 or TRBV12-4 and TRBJ2-1; as DNA is missing, the TRBD2 call by TCRdb cannot be tested. The sample taken for sequencing was blood. This clonotype was sampled from a human donor with ulcerative colitis or Crohn's disease, or a healthy co-twin of an affected twin (not recorded which). CDR3 sequence: CASSWTRNEQFF.